This record covers a single T cell receptor (beta chain). What it binds is not known. The record originates from a study of siplizumab effects on memory and regulatory T cells. Overall study results and limits: To unstimulated subsets, only a minor fraction of alloreactive clones could be mapped. Confirmation that proliferating Tregs from siplizumab cultures had suppressive function was not obtained. In siplizumab conditions, mappable alloreactive CD4+ clones averaged roughly 66% Treg-derived, against around 28% in controls.

Every sample had about 100,000 of its TCR templates assayed. The assay was immunoSEQ multiplex PCR, and TCRdb's table has in-frame clones only and misses some. This sample has about 72,000 clones, with less than 95% found just once. Input material: CD8+ T cells sorted from blood. The sequence was obtained from a human donor in good health.

CDR3 protein: CASSRMEGAVYGYTF. DNA of the CDR3: TGTGCCAGCAGCCGAATGGAGGGGGCGGTCTATGGCTACACCTTC. The genes are TRBV7-9 and TRBJ1-2; 7 bases map to TRBD1. Germline CDR1 and CDR2: SEHNR and FQNEAQ (reference sequence). The CDR3 runs to 15 residues. Losses at the gene ends were 5 bases for V and 4 bases for J; bases not matched to a gene: 10. Together with reference TRBV7-9 and TRBJ1-2, the CDR3 gives the full variable domain: DTGVSQNPRHKITKRGQNVTFRCDPISEHNRLYWYRQTLGQGPEFLTYFQNEAQLEKSRLLSDRFSAERPKGSFSTLEIQRTEQGDSAMYLCASSRMEGAVYGYTFGSGTRLTVV.